This T cell receptor beta chain emerged from a study of CD8+CD57+ T cells in acquired aplastic anemia. Those patients picked for sequencing had displayed CD8+CD57+ cell expansion on flow cytometry. This CDR3 contains 16 residues. Germline CDR1 SGHVS, CDR2 FQNEAQ. J lost 7 bases, V lost 3 bases, and 12 bases had no gene match. Genomic DNA provided the template from which TCR beta VDJ and CDR3 profiles were obtained. Each CDR3 protein is one row after TCRdb ran MiXCR on the reads. The data show some 150,000 distinct CDR3 sequences, about 64% seen once. This receptor was obtained from a human donor with aplastic anemia. The specimen sequenced was sorted CD4+, CD8+, or CD8+CD57+ T cells (not recorded which) from PBMCs. The rearrangement links TRBV7-8 to TRBJ2-3, with 8 bases aligning to TRBD2. CDR3 residues: CASSFPGSGKFHTQYF. CDR3 DNA: TGTGCCAGCAGCTTCCCGGGTAGCGGGAAGTTCCATACGCAGTATTTT.